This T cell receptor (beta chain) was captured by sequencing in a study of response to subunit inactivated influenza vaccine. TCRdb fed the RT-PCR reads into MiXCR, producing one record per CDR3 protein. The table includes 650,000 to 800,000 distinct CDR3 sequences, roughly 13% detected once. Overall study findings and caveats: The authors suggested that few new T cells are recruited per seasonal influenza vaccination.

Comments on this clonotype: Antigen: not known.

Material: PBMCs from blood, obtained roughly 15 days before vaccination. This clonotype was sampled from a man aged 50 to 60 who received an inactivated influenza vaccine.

CDR3 region: CASSYAAIAKNIQYF. Here the CDR3 DNA reads TGTGCCAGCAGCTACGCTGCCATAGCCAAAAACATTCAGTACTTC. This chain uses TRBV7-9 with TRBJ2-4, with D hard to call. The V gene's germline CDR1 is SEHNR and CDR2 FQNEAQ (reference sequence). V shed 4 bases and J shed 0 bases, with 10 bases lying between them. The CDR3 sequence is 15 residues long.